This TCR beta chain originates from a study of cytomegalovirus exposure and HLA in healthy donors. Across the study: An early data release held some 89 million unique TCRs from HLA-typed donors.

Germline lookup yields CDR1 MGHRA and CDR2 YSYEKL. The J segment lost 4 bases and the V segment lost 3 bases, leaving 7 bases of the junction unmatched. The CDR3 runs to 15 residues. PCR employed 60 Vbeta and 13 Jbeta primers. TCRdb keeps only in-frame clones here, not all; method: immunoSEQ multiplex PCR. The top ten clones hold 7% to 8.5% of a sample with around 150,000 clones, around 60% of them seen once. This receptor was taken from a woman aged 60-75 years in good health and CMV-seropositive. The source material was PBMCs. This chain joins TRBV4-1 and TRBJ1-1, with TRBD1 identical over 8 bases. The CDR3 loop reads CASSQTTGVATEAFF. In DNA form, the CDR3 reads TGCGCCAGCAGCCAGACGACAGGGGTGGCCACTGAAGCTTTCTTT.